A single sample is the source of the 26 T cell receptor beta chains below, sequenced in a study of blood T cell repertoires in COVID-19. Sequencing used immunoSEQ multiplex PCR; TCRdb keeps in-frame clones, though not all of them. The data hold hundreds of thousands of clones, with around 88% observed a single time. The sample taken for sequencing was peripheral blood. The source of these receptors is a woman aged 50 to 60 with acute or convalescent COVID-19.

The chain uses TRBV2 and TRBJ2-1; the match to TRBD2 covers 13 bases. The germline gives CDR1 SNHLY, CDR2 FYNNEI. J was trimmed by 6 bases and V by 6 bases; bases with no gene match: 5. The length of the CDR3 is 15 residues. The CDR3 protein is CASRPGTSGVNEQFF. In DNA, the CDR3 is TGTGCCAGCAGGCCCGGGACTAGCGGGGTCAATGAGCAGTTCTTC.

The chain is built from TRBV15 and TRBJ2-5; 8 bases align to TRBD1. CDR1 is LNHNV and CDR2 is YYDKDF in the germline V gene (reference sequence). The CDR3 contains 13 residues. With 6 bases clipped from V and 5 bases from J, the junction kept 5 bases outside the gene matches. The CDR3, as DNA: TGTGCCACCAGGCAGGGGGCGCGGGAGACCCAGTACTTC. Its protein product is CATRQGARETQYF.

The sample holds one count of this clone. The rearrangement uses TRBV18 and TRBJ2-1, with 7 bases that match TRBD1. Trimming cost V 0 bases and J 2 bases; bases outside gene matches: 7. Germline-derived CDR1 and CDR2 are KGHSH and LQKENI. The CDR3 loop spans 17 amino acids. The CDR3 protein is CASSPPRGQGTYNEQFF. CDR3 in DNA: TGTGCCAGCTCACCACCGAGGGGGCAGGGGACCTACAATGAGCAGTTCTTC.

This sequence joins TRBV7-2 and TRBJ2-1; TRBD2 agrees at 10 bases. Trimming removed 8 bases from V and 0 bases from J; junction bases left unmatched: 7. Germline V gene sequence: CDR1 SGHTA, CDR2 FQGNSA. The CDR3 totals 16 residues. This CDR3 is CASAGSSGSSYNEQFF. CDR3 sequence (DNA): TGTGCCAGCGCAGGATCTAGCGGGAGCTCCTACAATGAGCAGTTCTTC.

This clone appeared a few times. This rearrangement joins TRBV5-1 to TRBJ2-3; a weak D match, TRBD1 (6 bases). V dropped 0 bases and J dropped 2 bases, with 10 bases sitting between them. Per germline, CDR1 SGHRS and CDR2 YFSETQ. The CDR3 is 15 amino acids. The CDR3 loop is CASSLEGHPTDTQYF. The CDR3 coding sequence is TGCGCCAGCAGCTTGGAGGGACACCCCACAGATACGCAGTATTTT.

The J gene is TRBJ2-5, the V gene TRBV18, with 8 nucleotides matching TRBD1. This CDR3 spans 16 amino acids. Germline lookup yields CDR1 KGHSH and CDR2 LQKENI. Germline trimming cut 3 bases from V and 6 bases from J; bases unmatched to any gene: 12. Written as DNA, the CDR3 is TGTGCCAGCTCACCCCCTATGCCAGGGGGCAAGAAGACCCAGTACTTC. This encodes CASSPPMPGGKKTQYF.

This clone was seen just once. This rearrangement joins TRBV11-2 to TRBJ2-7; 13 bases line up with TRBD2. Germline lookup yields CDR1 SGHAT and CDR2 FQNNGV. The CDR3 runs 18 residues. Germline trimming cut 5 bases from V and 0 bases from J; bases unmatched to any gene: 10. The CDR3 sequence is CASSPMTSGRLSSYEQYF. The CDR3 DNA reads TGTGCCAGCAGCCCAATGACTAGCGGGAGGCTCAGCTCCTACGAGCAGTACTTC.

The chain recombines TRBV6-1 with TRBJ2-7, with D tentatively TRBD1 (6 bases). The V end was cut by 0 bases, the J end by 2 bases, with 20 bases between. The CDR3 is 18 residues long. The germline V gene encodes CDR1 MNHNS and CDR2 SASEGT. CDR3 protein: CASSEAQSSTGLAYEQYF. The DNA of the CDR3 is TGTGCCAGCAGTGAAGCGCAATCATCTACAGGGCTCGCCTACGAGCAGTACTTC.

This clone was counted once. The V gene is TRBV28, the J gene TRBJ2-1, with unresolved D. V lost 5 bases and J 0 bases, leaving 11 bases between the germline ends. CDR1 is MDHEN and CDR2 is SYDVKM in the germline V gene. This CDR3 has 15 amino acids. The CDR3 loop is CASSRSASSYNEQFF. CDR3 sequence (DNA): TGTGCCAGCAGTAGATCAGCTAGCTCCTACAATGAGCAGTTCTTC.

CDR3 nucleotides: TGTGCCAGCAGTTACTCAAGGACAGGGGCTGGCTACACCTTC. Translating it yields CASSYSRTGAGYTF. This chain joins TRBV6-5 and TRBJ1-2, with 9 bases aligning to TRBD1. The V gene end was trimmed by 0 bases and the J gene end by 7 bases; junction bases not matched to a gene: 3. The CDR3 extends over 14 amino acids. The germline V gene encodes CDR1 MNHEY and CDR2 SVGAGI.

The chain recombines TRBV5-6 with TRBJ2-7; the match to TRBD2 covers 10 bases. V dropped 0 bases and J dropped 7; count of bases not matched to a gene: 7. CDR1 and CDR2 (germline): SGHDT, YYEEEE. The CDR3 is made up of 15 amino acids. The CDR3: CASSLELAGRREQYF. In DNA form, the CDR3 reads TGTGCCAGCAGCTTGGAACTAGCGGGGCGGAGGGAGCAGTACTTC. The full variable domain, rest sourced from reference TRBV5-6 and TRBJ2-7, is DAGVTQSPTHLIKTRGQQVTLRCSPKSGHDTVSWYQQALGQGPQFIFQYYEEEERQRGNFPDRFSGHQFPNYSSELNVNALLLGDSALYLCASSLELAGRREQYFGPGTRLTVT.

This chain joins TRBV11-2 and TRBJ2-7, with 9 bases lining up with TRBD1. This CDR3 region has 15 residues. Germline V CDR1 and CDR2: SGHAT, FQNNGV. V lost 2 bases, J lost 2 bases, and 4 bases stayed unmatched. The CDR3 nucleotides are TGTGCCAGCAGCTTAACGGGGACAGGGCCCTACGAGCAGTACTTC. Its protein is CASSLTGTGPYEQYF.

This chain links TRBV10-2 with TRBJ2-5; possibly TRBD2 for D (5 bases). V was trimmed by 6 bases and J by 3 bases, leaving 5 bases between them. The CDR3 contains 11 residues. Germline V lookup: CDR1 WSHSY, CDR2 SAAADI. This chain's CDR3 is CASRREETQYF. DNA of the CDR3: TGCGCCAGCAGGCGGGAAGAGACCCAGTACTTC.

This chain uses TRBV28 with TRBJ2-4; perhaps TRBD2 as D (6 bases). The germline V gene has CDR1 MDHEN and CDR2 SYDVKM. Trimming took off 5 bases at V and 1 base at J, with 12 bases between the two ends. The CDR3 has 15 residues. The CDR3 bases are TGTGCCAGCAGTACCTGGGGGGTGGCCAAAAACATTCAGTACTTC. This gives the protein CASSTWGVAKNIQYF. The full variable domain, completed using reference TRBV28 and TRBJ2-4, is DVKVTQSSRYLVKRTGEKVFLECVQDMDHENMFWYRQDPGLGLRLIYFSYDVKMKEKGDIPEGYSVSREKKERFSLILESASTNQTSMYLCASSTWGVAKNIQYFGAGTRLSVL.

As to this clone: Compared with germline, one end of the junction differs, possibly owing to a read error. Within the sample, other DNA sequences also encode this same CDR3. The rearrangement joins TRBV27 to TRBJ2-7; D remains ambiguous. The CDR3 sequence is 14 residues long. CDR1 and CDR2 (germline): MNHEY, SMNVEV (reference sequence). CDR3: CASSLSILGDEQYF. The CDR3 region has the DNA TGTGCCAGCAGTTTATCGATCCTAGGAGACGAGCAGTACTTT.

The chain is built from TRBV14 and TRBJ2-1, with 12 positions matching TRBD2. The CDR3 runs 15 residues. Germline V gene sequence: CDR1 SGHDN, CDR2 FVKESK. Trimming removed 6 bases from V and 3 bases from J; junction bases left unmatched: 3. CDR3 nucleotides: TGTGCCAGCAGTCTAGCGGGAGGGGACTACAATGAGCAGTTCTTC. It yields the protein CASSLAGGDYNEQFF.

V gene TRBV7-2 combines with J gene TRBJ2-1; perhaps TRBD2 as D (6 bases). Germline V lookup: CDR1 SGHTA, CDR2 FQGNSA. The CDR3 loop spans 15 amino acids. Trimming pared 5 bases from V and 0 bases from J, leaving 11 bases between. Written as DNA, the CDR3 is TGTGCCAGCAGCATGGGACTTCGCTCCTACAATGAGCAGTTCTTC. Its translation is CASSMGLRSYNEQFF.

This clone is a singleton in its sample. This chain connects TRBV28 to TRBJ1-1; the match to TRBD1 covers 7 bases. This CDR3 contains 15 residues. CDR1 is MDHEN and CDR2 is SYDVKM in the germline V gene. The ends lost 5 bases at V and 0 bases at J; junction bases unmatched: 6. CDR3 in amino acids: CASSPAGGMNTEAFF. CDR3 sequence (DNA): TGTGCCAGCAGTCCGGCAGGGGGAATGAACACTGAAGCTTTCTTT.

This chain's CDR3 is CASSIPFGNTEAFF. The CDR3 DNA reads TGTGCCAGTAGTATCCCATTCGGGAATACTGAAGCTTTCTTT. The V gene is TRBV19, the J gene TRBJ1-1; D is unresolved. The CDR3 contains 14 residues. CDR1 LNHDA and CDR2 SQIVND come from the germline V gene (reference sequence). The V and J ends lost 3 bases and 5 bases respectively, with 13 bases between them.

This clone was seen only once. The chain employs TRBV2 and TRBJ1-5, with unresolved D. Germline CDR1 and CDR2: SNHLY and FYNNEI. The CDR3 has 15 amino acids. V was pared by 2 bases and J by 0 bases, with 8 bases between. The CDR3 sequence is CASSEFRHSNQPQHF. CDR3 DNA: TGTGCCAGCAGTGAATTCAGGCATAGCAATCAGCCCCAGCATTTT.

The CDR3 is CASSGQGADNEQFF. CDR3 DNA: TGTGCCAGCAGCGGACAGGGGGCGGACAATGAGCAGTTCTTC. This sequence joins TRBV21-1 and TRBJ2-1; the D call TRBD1 from the table was never checked on the DNA. TRBV21-1 is a pseudogene segment. The length of the CDR3 is 14 residues.

The chain joins TRBV28 to TRBJ2-7; D is undetermined. V shed 8 bases and J shed 4 bases, with 9 bases lying between them. The CDR3 length is 11 residues. CDR1 and CDR2 (germline): MDHEN, SYDVKM. CDR3 residues: CASGPGYEQYF. CDR3 DNA sequence: TGTGCCAGCGGCCCGGGTTACGAGCAGTACTTC.

CDR3 sequence reads: CSASGQGVGDTQYF. The CDR3 region has the DNA TGCAGTGCTAGTGGGCAGGGCGTAGGCGATACGCAGTATTTT. This rearrangement joins TRBV20-1 to TRBJ2-3; perhaps TRBD1 as D (5 bases). V gave up 3 bases and J gave up 6 bases, with 16 bases separating them. The germline CDR1 and CDR2 sequences are DFQATT and SNEGSKA (reference sequence). The CDR3 consists of 14 residues.

The chain couples TRBV7-8 to TRBJ2-7, with D perhaps TRBD2 (6 bases). CDR3 length equals 18 residues. Trimming pared 5 bases from V and 2 bases from J, leaving 25 bases between. Germline CDR1 and CDR2: SGHVS and FQNEAQ. CDR3 DNA: TGTGCCAGCAGCCCAGGGCCTAGCGTAATCCTAGATCCCTACGAGCAGTACTTC. Its translation is CASSPGPSVILDPYEQYF.

This clone was seen just once. The chain has TRBV7-9 and TRBJ2-1; 12 bases agree with TRBD2. V was pared by 4 bases and J by 4 bases, with 8 bases of the junction left unmatched. Per germline, CDR1 SEHNR and CDR2 FQNEAQ (reference sequence). The CDR3 length is 17 residues. CDR3 residues: CASSSATSGRRYNEQFF. CDR3 nucleotide sequence: TGTGCCAGCAGCTCTGCAACTAGCGGGAGGCGTTACAATGAGCAGTTCTTC.

V usage is TRBV2 and J usage is TRBJ2-5, with TRBD2 identical over 11 bases. The germline V gene has CDR1 SNHLY and CDR2 FYNNEI. The CDR3 length is 14 residues. V lost 6 bases and J lost 4; bases outside the gene matches: 4. The CDR3 DNA sequence: TGTGCCAGCAGCTCCGGGACTAGCGGAGAGACCCAGTACTTC. The encoded protein is CASSSGTSGETQYF.